This TCR beta chain was sequenced during a study of cytomegalovirus exposure and HLA in healthy donors. This clone was recorded a few times. Researchers ran the PCR with 60 Vbeta and 13 Jbeta primers. Assay used: immunoSEQ multiplex PCR; TCRdb lists only in-frame clones, some missing. The sample yields just under 65,000 clones, about four fifths seen once. V lost 6 bases to trimming and J lost 6 bases; unmatched junction nucleotides: 9. The CDR3 totals 15 residues. Germline values: CDR1 MNHNY, CDR2 SVGAGI (reference sequence). The specimen sequenced was PBMCs. The sequence derives from a woman younger than 45 in good health and CMV-seronegative. This sequence joins TRBV6-6 and TRBJ2-1, with 9 bases that match TRBD1. The CDR3 bases are TGTGCCAGCAGGGCCGGGACAGGGATTTCCAATGAGCAGTTCTTC. Its protein product is CASRAGTGISNEQFF.